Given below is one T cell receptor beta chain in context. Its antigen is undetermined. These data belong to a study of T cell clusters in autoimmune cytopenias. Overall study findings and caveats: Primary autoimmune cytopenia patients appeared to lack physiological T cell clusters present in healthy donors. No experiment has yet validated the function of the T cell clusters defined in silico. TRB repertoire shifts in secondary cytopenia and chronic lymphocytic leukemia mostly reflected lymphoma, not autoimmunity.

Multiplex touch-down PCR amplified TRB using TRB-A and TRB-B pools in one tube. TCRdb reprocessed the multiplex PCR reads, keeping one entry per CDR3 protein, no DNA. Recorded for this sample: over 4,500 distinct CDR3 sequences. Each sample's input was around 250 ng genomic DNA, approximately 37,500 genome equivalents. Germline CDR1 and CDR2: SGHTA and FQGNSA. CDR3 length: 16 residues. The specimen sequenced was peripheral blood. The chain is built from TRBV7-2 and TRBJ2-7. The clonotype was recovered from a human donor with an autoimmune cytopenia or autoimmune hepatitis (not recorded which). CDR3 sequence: CASSLTSRGSAYEQYF.